Reported below is one T cell receptor (beta chain). The data stem from a study of blood T cell repertoires in COVID-19. This CDR3 is 15 amino acids long. The V end lost 0 bases, the J end lost 2 bases, and 8 bases lay between the germline ends. Looked up from germline, CDR1 is LNHDA and CDR2 is SQIVND (reference sequence). This table comes from immunoSEQ multiplex PCR, and its TCRdb copy is limited to in-frame clones, with some not included. Of about 110,000 clones listed, about two thirds are singletons. The receptor comes from a woman between 40 and 50 years old with acute or convalescent COVID-19. The chain joins TRBV19 to TRBJ2-1; D might be TRBD1 (6 bases). Material for sequencing was peripheral blood. CDR3 sequence (DNA): TGTGCCAGTAGTATAGATCCAGGGGCCTACAATGAGCAGTTCTTC. It translates to CASSIDPGAYNEQFF.